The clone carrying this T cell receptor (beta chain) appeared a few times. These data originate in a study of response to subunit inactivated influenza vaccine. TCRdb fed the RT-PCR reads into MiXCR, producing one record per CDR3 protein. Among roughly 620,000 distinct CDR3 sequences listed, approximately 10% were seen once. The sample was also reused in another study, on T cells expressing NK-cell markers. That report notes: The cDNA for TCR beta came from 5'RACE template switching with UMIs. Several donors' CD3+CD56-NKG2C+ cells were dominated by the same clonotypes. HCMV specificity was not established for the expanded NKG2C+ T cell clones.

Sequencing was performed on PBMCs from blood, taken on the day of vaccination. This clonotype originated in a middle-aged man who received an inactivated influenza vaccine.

The CDR3 region is CASSGLRLPAGVETQYF. CDR3 sequence (DNA): TGTGCCAGCAGTGGACTCAGACTACCAGCGGGGGTGGAGACCCAGTACTTC. This chain uses TRBV25-1 with TRBJ2-5; 8 nucleotides agree with TRBD2. Germline assignment: CDR1 MGHDK and CDR2 SYGVNS. This CDR3 contains 17 residues. Losses at the gene ends were 4 bases for V and 5 bases for J; bases not matched to a gene: 15. Variable domain in full (rest from reference TRBV25-1 and TRBJ2-5): EADIYQTPRYLVIGTGKKITLECSQTMGHDKMYWYQQDPGMELHLIHYSYGVNSTEKGDLSSESTVSRIRTEHFPLTLESARPSHTSQYLCASSGLRLPAGVETQYFGPGTRLLVL.